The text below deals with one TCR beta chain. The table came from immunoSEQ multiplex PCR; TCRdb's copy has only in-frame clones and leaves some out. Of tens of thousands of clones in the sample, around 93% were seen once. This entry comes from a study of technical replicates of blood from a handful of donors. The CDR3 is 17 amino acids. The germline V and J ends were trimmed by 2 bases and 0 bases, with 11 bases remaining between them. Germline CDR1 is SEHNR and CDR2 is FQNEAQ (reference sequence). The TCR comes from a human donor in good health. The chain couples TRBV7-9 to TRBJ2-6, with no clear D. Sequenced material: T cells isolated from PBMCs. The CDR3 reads CASSLSAASSGANVLTF. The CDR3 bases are TGTGCCAGCAGCTTATCGGCAGCTAGCTCTGGGGCCAACGTCCTGACTTTC.